Following are 22 T cell receptor beta chains from one sample sequenced in a study of blood T cells in healthy people across ages. Primed by a sample-barcoded 5' primer and a J-beta primer mix, a second PCR proceeded for 7 to 11 cycles. One entry per CDR3 protein results from TCRdb running MiXCR on the 5' RACE reads. The table includes some 850,000 distinct CDR3 sequences, about a quarter detected once. This sample also appeared in a second study, on T cells of mothers and their children.

Sequenced material: blood. Every receptor here comes from a boy between 10 and 17 years old in good health.

The chain links TRBV6-1 to TRBJ2-7; 7 nucleotides align to TRBD1. The CDR3 is 15 residues long. Germline CDR1 reads MNHNS; CDR2 reads SASEGT. J was trimmed by 0 bases and V by 6 bases; bases with no gene match: 8. The CDR3 reads CASRGPGQLSYEQYF. The CDR3 bases are TGTGCCAGCAGGGGGCCGGGACAGCTCTCCTACGAGCAGTACTTC.

This chain uses TRBV7-3 with TRBJ2-1, with D tentatively TRBD2 (5 bases). The CDR3 sequence is 15 residues long. Germline CDR1 reads SGHTA; CDR2 reads FQGTGA. Trimming took 0 bases from V and 8 from J, leaving 14 bases between them. This chain's CDR3 is CASSLTNGLADEQFF. As DNA, the CDR3 is TGTGCCAGCAGCTTAACAAACGGGCTAGCCGATGAGCAGTTCTTC.

V is TRBV10-3 and J is TRBJ2-1, with D possibly TRBD2 on 7 matching bases. Germline lookup yields CDR1 ENHRY and CDR2 SYGVKD. This CDR3 is 15 amino acids long. The V end was cut by 3 bases, the J end by 4 bases, with 13 bases between. This chain's CDR3 is CAISDGGGPYNEQFF. The CDR3 DNA follows: TGTGCCATCAGTGATGGGGGGGGCCCGTACAATGAGCAGTTCTTC.

The CDR3 is CASSLSTSGANVLTF. The DNA of the CDR3 is TGTGCCAGCAGTTTATCGACATCCGGGGCCAACGTCCTGACTTTC. This sequence joins TRBV27 and TRBJ2-6; D is undetermined. V was shortened by 0 bases and J by 4 bases, with 7 bases between the two germline ends. Germline lookup yields CDR1 MNHEY and CDR2 SMNVEV (reference sequence). The CDR3 extends over 15 amino acids. Looking up the rest from reference TRBV27 and TRBJ2-6 gives the full variable domain: EAQVTQNPRYLITVTGKKLTVTCSQNMNHEYMSWYRQDPGLGLRQIYYSMNVEVTDKGDVPEGYKVSRKEKRNFPLILESPSPNQTSLYFCASSLSTSGANVLTFGAGSRLTVL.

This clonotype was picked up a small number of times. The chain combines TRBV10-3 with TRBJ2-5, with D unresolved. Between the trimmed V and J ends, which lost 2 bases and 6 bases, there was a span of 13 bases. The CDR3 length is 14 residues. The germline CDR1 and CDR2 sequences are ENHRY and SYGVKD. The CDR3 nucleotides are TGTGCCATCAGTGAGGGCTTCCTGGGCCAGACCCAGTACTTC. Protein sequence: CAISEGFLGQTQYF.

This clonotype was recorded a few times. The chain uses TRBV7-2 and TRBJ1-2; no reliable D call. Germline V gene lookup returns CDR1 SGHTA and CDR2 FQGNSA. The CDR3 consists of 16 residues. Trimming cost V 5 bases and J 2 bases, with 18 bases left between them. The CDR3: CASSAIRVTGNYGYTF. CDR3 coding DNA: TGTGCCAGCAGCGCGATTAGGGTGACGGGCAACTATGGCTACACCTTC.

This clonotype has a handful of counts. The chain uses TRBV7-9 and TRBJ2-7, with D unclear. The J call may be incorrect, as the DNA end agrees better with TRBJ2-5. Per the germline V gene, CDR1 is SEHNR and CDR2 is FQNEAQ (reference sequence). The CDR3 spans 13 residues. The CDR3 here is CASRLQGQETQYF. The CDR3 DNA sequence: TGTGCCAGCAGGCTTCAAGGCCAAGAGACCCAGTACTTC.

The chain has TRBV7-9 and TRBJ2-3; a possible D gene is TRBD2 (6 bases). V shed 4 bases and J shed 1 base, with 12 bases lying between them. The CDR3 extends over 15 amino acids. Germline V lookup: CDR1 SEHNR, CDR2 FQNEAQ (reference sequence). CDR3 protein: CASSSPDYRTDTQYF. In DNA, the CDR3 is TGTGCCAGCAGCTCCCCGGACTACCGCACAGATACGCAGTATTTT.

The table lists this clonotype with a few counts. The CDR3 loop reads CASSLGRAEGYTF. DNA of the CDR3: TGTGCCAGCAGCCTTGGGAGGGCGGAAGGCTACACCTTC. The chain is built from TRBV9 and TRBJ1-2; D not resolved. Germline CDR1 is SGDLS and CDR2 is YYNGEE. This CDR3 contains 13 residues. V was trimmed by 4 bases and J by 8 bases, leaving 15 bases between them.

This clonotype appeared a few times. The V and J genes are TRBV12-3 or TRBV12-4 and TRBJ1-2, with D unclear. Trimming removed 2 bases at V and 1 base at J, with 14 bases between. This CDR3 contains 16 residues. CDR3: CASSLSPAPNNYGYTF. The CDR3 DNA sequence: TGTGCCAGCAGTTTAAGTCCAGCTCCGAATAACTATGGCTACACCTTC.

The chain carries TRBV9 and TRBJ2-1; D gene uncertain. The CDR3 runs to 16 residues. CDR1 and CDR2 (germline): SGDLS, YYNGEE. V was trimmed by 8 bases and J by 5 bases, leaving 23 bases between them. The CDR3 nucleotides are TGTGCCAGAGGTGGCGTTTGTCGAATTTGGGACAATGAGCAGTTCTTC. It translates to CARGGVCRIWDNEQFF.

A note on this clonotype: Given the absence of the conserved phenylalanine or tryptophan at the CDR3 end, a read error is likely. J is TRBJ2-5 and V is TRBV2; a weak D match, TRBD1 (5 bases). This CDR3 has 12 amino acids. The V and J ends lost 10 bases and 5 bases respectively, with 14 bases between them. CDR1 and CDR2 (germline): SNHLY, FYNNEI. In DNA form, the CDR3 reads TGTGCCACCCAGGGTCAACGGGAGACCCAGTACCTC. Translated, it gives CATQGQRETQYL.

This clonotype was seen more than once but under ten times. The V call is TRBV7-8, the J call TRBJ1-1; tentative D call: TRBD1 (5 bases). The CDR3 contains 13 residues. Germline CDR1 and CDR2: SGHVS and FQNEAQ. Trimming cost V 5 bases and J 1 base, with 8 bases left between them. CDR3 in amino acids: CASSRQKNTEAFF. The CDR3 DNA reads TGTGCCAGCAGCCGACAGAAGAACACTGAAGCTTTCTTT. Together with reference TRBV7-8 and TRBJ1-1, the CDR3 gives the full variable domain: GAGVSQSPRYKVAKRGQDVALRCDPISGHVSLFWYQQALGQGPEFLTYFQNEAQLDKSGLPSDRFFAERPEGSVSTLKIQRTQQEDSAVYLCASSRQKNTEAFFGQGTRLTVV.

V and J are TRBV29-1 and TRBJ1-1; D ambiguous. The CDR3 contains 11 residues. V dropped 2 bases and J dropped 3 bases, with 4 bases sitting between them. CDR1 SQVTM and CDR2 ANQGSEA come from the germline V gene. CDR3 DNA sequence: TGCAGCGTTGAAAGGGACACTGAAGCTTTCTTT. This gives the protein CSVERDTEAFF.

The V call is TRBV11-2, the J call TRBJ1-6, with 7 bases matching TRBD1. V lost 4 bases to trimming and J lost 7 bases; unmatched junction nucleotides: 10. The CDR3 is made up of 16 amino acids. Per the germline V gene, CDR1 is SGHAT and CDR2 is FQNNGV. DNA of the CDR3: TGTGCCAGCAGCTCCGACAGGGTCTTCGCCAATTCACCCCTCCACTTT. Its translation is CASSSDRVFANSPLHF. The whole variable domain, filled in from reference TRBV11-2 and TRBJ1-6, reads EAGVAQSPRYKIIEKRQSVAFWCNPISGHATLYWYQQILGQGPKLLIQFQNNGVVDDSQLPKDRFSAERLKGVDSTLKIQPAKLEDSAVYLCASSSDRVFANSPLHFGNGTRLTVT.

The sample holds a few counts of this clonotype. The rearrangement links TRBV4-2 to TRBJ2-1; TRBD2 agrees at 8 bases. Trimming cost V 0 bases and J 4 bases; bases outside gene matches: 5. The CDR3 is 16 amino acids. Germline loops: CDR1 LGHNA, CDR2 YNFKEQ. CDR3 DNA: TGTGCCAGCAGCCAAGATGGGAGCGGGGGATACAATGAGCAGTTCTTC. It codes for CASSQDGSGGYNEQFF.

The table lists this clonotype with a few counts. The chain links TRBV6-5 to TRBJ2-1; 10 bases align to TRBD1. CDR1 is MNHEY and CDR2 is SVGAGI in the germline V gene. The length of the CDR3 is 16 residues. V gave up 1 base and J gave up 8 bases; unmatched junction bases: 8. The CDR3 DNA reads TGTGCCAGCAGTTACTTGGACAGGGGGTTGGAGGATGAGCAGTTCTTC. Amino acid sequence: CASSYLDRGLEDEQFF.

This clonotype was counted a single time. The chain couples TRBV6-1 to TRBJ2-1; D uncertain. Trimming left V 3 bases short and J 7 bases short, with 10 bases between. Germline-derived CDR1 and CDR2 are MNHNS and SASEGT. The CDR3 sequence is 13 residues long. CDR3 sequence: CASSEYAGNEQFF. Here the CDR3 DNA reads TGTGCCAGCAGTGAGTATGCTGGGAATGAGCAGTTCTTC.

The rearrangement uses TRBV25-1 and TRBJ2-5, with no clear D. V lost 3 bases and J 4 bases, leaving 18 bases between the germline ends. The germline CDR1 and CDR2 sequences are MGHDK and SYGVNS. The CDR3 is 16 residues long. The CDR3 is CASSDSPSAPRETQYF. Here the CDR3 DNA reads TGTGCCAGCAGTGATAGTCCTTCGGCGCCCCGAGAGACCCAGTACTTC.

V and J are TRBV9 and TRBJ1-3; unclear D gene. V was clipped by 0 bases and J by 0 bases, with 7 bases between them. The CDR3 sequence is 15 residues long. Looked up from germline, CDR1 is SGDLS and CDR2 is YYNGEE. CDR3 loop: CASSVGPDSGNTIYF. In nucleotides, the CDR3 is TGTGCCAGCAGCGTAGGGCCGGACTCTGGAAACACCATATATTTT.

The chain has TRBV28 and TRBJ1-2; D might be TRBD1 (5 bases). Trimming shortened V by 5 bases and J by 4 bases, and 17 bases separated the two germline ends. Germline values: CDR1 MDHEN, CDR2 SYDVKM. This CDR3 is 15 amino acids long. CDR3 amino acids: CASSPQGGDAYGYTF. The CDR3 nucleotides are TGTGCCAGCAGTCCCCAGGGTGGAGACGCCTATGGCTACACCTTC.

CDR3 bases: TGCGCCAGCAGCCTGGGGGTGGGGAACGAGCAGTACTTC. The encoded protein is CASSLGVGNEQYF. The rearrangement links TRBV5-1 to TRBJ2-7, with D perhaps given as TRBD1 or TRBD2 (5 bases each). V was trimmed by 4 bases and J by 5 bases, leaving 13 bases between them. Germline V gives CDR1 SGHRS, CDR2 YFSETQ. The CDR3 length is 13 residues.